Below, 18 T cell receptor beta chains from the same sample are listed, as sequenced in a study of blood T cells in healthy people across ages. Together with a sample-barcoded 5' primer, a J-beta primer mix was included in a second PCR lasting about 7 to 12 cycles. TCRdb itself ran the 5' RACE reads through MiXCR, one entry per CDR3 protein. The sample records 900,000 to 950,000 distinct CDR3 sequences, almost 30% being singletons. This sample was also put to use in a study of T cells of mothers and their children.

Input material: blood. The receptors were gathered from a woman in her 40s in good health.

This clonotype appeared a few times. This CDR3 is CASSLRDNYGYTF. The CDR3 DNA follows: TGTGCCAGCAGCCTCCGGGACAACTATGGCTACACCTTC. This chain connects TRBV9 to TRBJ1-2, with D perhaps TRBD1 (5 bases). The CDR3 length is 13 residues. Trimming took off 4 bases at V and 2 bases at J, with 9 bases between the two ends. The germline V gene has CDR1 SGDLS and CDR2 YYNGEE.

This clonotype has just a few counts. CDR3 loop: CASSVDVSALVTQYF. CDR3 sequence (DNA): TGTGCCAGCAGCGTAGACGTGAGTGCTTTGGTGACCCAGTACTTC. The chain links TRBV9 to TRBJ2-5; D call uncertain. Trimming removed 0 bases at V and 7 bases at J, with 16 bases between. The V gene's germline CDR1 is SGDLS and CDR2 YYNGEE. The CDR3 totals 15 residues.

The V gene is TRBV20-1, the J gene TRBJ1-1, with unresolved D. CDR3 length equals 12 residues. The ends were cut back, 6 bases at V and 1 base at J, with 9 bases in the middle. Per germline, CDR1 DFQATT and CDR2 SNEGSKA (reference sequence). The CDR3 DNA is TGCAGTGCCCGATCGCCGAACACTGAAGCTTTCTTT. It codes for CSARSPNTEAFF.

This clonotype has ten or more counts. The chain uses TRBV7-2 and TRBJ2-7; no clear D. V was pared by 5 bases and J by 3 bases, with 5 bases between. The CDR3 runs to 11 residues. Germline V gene sequence: CDR1 SGHTA, CDR2 FQGNSA. This CDR3 is CASSEYYEQYF. As DNA, the CDR3 is TGTGCCAGCAGCGAGTACTACGAGCAGTACTTC.

Comments on this clonotype: The junction departs from the called germline gene at one end, perhaps through a read error. The chain recombines TRBV9 with TRBJ2-1, with 11 bases that match TRBD2. Germline V gene lookup returns CDR1 SGDLS and CDR2 YYNGEE. CDR3 size: 16 residues. The CDR3 sequence: CVSSAPGLADNNEQFF. CDR3 DNA sequence: TGTGTCAGCAGCGCTCCGGGACTAGCGGACAACAATGAGCAGTTCTTC.

This chain uses TRBV29-1 with TRBJ1-1, with TRBD1 identical over 8 bases. The CDR3 is 13 amino acids. Germline assignment: CDR1 SQVTM and CDR2 ANQGSEA. Germline trimming cut 7 bases from V and 4 bases from J; bases unmatched to any gene: 8. The CDR3 loop reads CSATITGGTEAFF. Here the CDR3 DNA reads TGCAGCGCCACAATCACAGGGGGCACTGAAGCTTTCTTT.

V is TRBV5-6 and J is TRBJ2-3; a weak D match, TRBD2 (7 bases). The CDR3 is 15 residues long. V was pared by 2 bases and J by 4 bases, with 14 bases between. CDR1 SGHDT and CDR2 YYEEEE come from the germline V gene. The CDR3 coding sequence is TGTGCCAGCAGCTTTTGGGGGGGGGCCTCAGATACGCAGTATTTT. Protein sequence: CASSFWGGASDTQYF.

The CDR3 DNA reads as TGCAGTGCTAGAGAGGTACGGGTTGACTATGGCTACACCTTC. Its protein product is CSAREVRVDYGYTF. The chain joins TRBV20-1 to TRBJ1-2; D remains unclear. Germline values: CDR1 DFQATT, CDR2 SNEGSKA (reference sequence). The CDR3 extends over 14 amino acids. Between the trimmed V and J ends, which lost 0 bases and 3 bases, there was a span of 11 bases.

A few counts support this clonotype. V usage is TRBV7-8 and J usage is TRBJ2-7, with 7 bases that match TRBD1. The trim removed 1 base at V and 3 bases at J, leaving 6 bases unmatched. The CDR3 covers 15 residues. Per germline, CDR1 SGHVS and CDR2 FQNEAQ. The CDR3 bases are TGTGCCAGCAGCTTAGAATGGGACAGCGGCTACGAGCAGTACTTC. Its protein is CASSLEWDSGYEQYF.

The rearrangement uses TRBV28 and TRBJ1-2, with TRBD1 matching over 10 bases. The CDR3 covers 20 residues. V lost 6 bases and J lost 0; bases outside the gene matches: 19. Per the germline V gene, CDR1 is MDHEN and CDR2 is SYDVKM. CDR3 DNA: TGTGCCAGCAGGCCTTGGACAGGGGGTAGGCAAAATCTATCTAACTATGGCTACACCTTC. This translates into CASRPWTGGRQNLSNYGYTF.

This clonotype came up many times. The chain employs TRBV20-1 and TRBJ2-7; no clear D gene. The germline gives CDR1 DFQATT, CDR2 SNEGSKA (reference sequence). V was clipped by 1 base and J by 6 bases, with 19 bases between them. The CDR3 spans 15 residues. The CDR3 bases are TGCAGTGCTAGAGGCGACGCCCGGCTACAGTTCGAGCAGTACTTC. Encoded protein: CSARGDARLQFEQYF.

The table lists this clonotype with many counts. This rearrangement joins TRBV29-1 to TRBJ1-2, with D tentatively TRBD1 (6 bases). This CDR3 contains 15 residues. The germline CDR1 and CDR2 sequences are SQVTM and ANQGSEA. Trimming cost V 4 bases and J 2 bases, with 17 bases left between them. This CDR3 is CSVGERPGANYGYTF. For the CDR3, the DNA is TGCAGCGTTGGGGAGAGACCAGGGGCCAACTATGGCTACACCTTC.

There are many counts of this clonotype. V and J are TRBV14 and TRBJ2-7; D gene ambiguous. CDR1 and CDR2 (germline): SGHDN, FVKESK. Trimming took 8 bases from V and 6 from J, leaving 14 bases between them. This CDR3 spans 12 amino acids. The CDR3 region has the DNA TGTGCCAGCGCCTACCCGGGTGGCGAGCAGTACTTC. This sequence encodes CASAYPGGEQYF.

This clonotype was counted ten times or more. The chain uses TRBV20-1 and TRBJ2-4; the D is unclear. Germline lookup yields CDR1 DFQATT and CDR2 SNEGSKA (reference sequence). The CDR3 runs to 14 residues. V lost 0 bases and J 9 bases, leaving 15 bases between the germline ends. CDR3 residues: CSARDPASSAIQYF. CDR3 nucleotides: TGCAGTGCTAGAGATCCCGCCTCGTCGGCCATTCAGTACTTC.

There are a few counts of this clonotype. The chain uses TRBV5-1 and TRBJ1-5; 7 bases fit TRBD1. CDR3 length equals 13 residues. Unmatched junction bases numbered 1, after V lost 0 bases and J lost 7 bases. Germline lookup yields CDR1 SGHRS and CDR2 YFSETQ. In nucleotides, the CDR3 is TGCGCCAGCAGCTTGGGACAGGGCCAGCCCCAGCATTTT. Protein sequence: CASSLGQGQPQHF.

This clonotype was detected many times. The V and J genes are TRBV20-1 and TRBJ2-4; 7 bases are shared with TRBD2. Germline assignment: CDR1 DFQATT and CDR2 SNEGSKA (reference sequence). Trimming took 0 bases from V and 1 from J; bases not matched to a gene: 12. CDR3 length: 18 amino acids. CDR3 in DNA: TGCAGTGCTAGAGATCATAAGGGGAGGGGATGGGCCAAAAACATTCAGTACTTC. Protein sequence: CSARDHKGRGWAKNIQYF.

This chain connects TRBV11-2 to TRBJ1-1; 7 bases fit TRBD1. The CDR3 consists of 15 residues. The V gene end was trimmed by 3 bases and the J gene end by 3 bases; junction bases not matched to a gene: 7. Per the germline V gene, CDR1 is SGHAT and CDR2 is FQNNGV. This CDR3 reads CASSFTGAVYTEAFF. The CDR3 coding sequence is TGTGCCAGCAGCTTTACAGGGGCCGTTTACACTGAAGCTTTCTTT. Supplemented by reference TRBV11-2 and TRBJ1-1, the full variable domain reads EAGVAQSPRYKIIEKRQSVAFWCNPISGHATLYWYQQILGQGPKLLIQFQNNGVVDDSQLPKDRFSAERLKGVDSTLKIQPAKLEDSAVYLCASSFTGAVYTEAFFGQGTRLTVV.

This clonotype was picked up a small number of times. The chain recombines TRBV5-1 with TRBJ1-2; 10 bases agree with TRBD1. Unmatched junction bases numbered 6, after V lost 4 bases and J lost 3 bases. This CDR3 spans 15 amino acids. CDR1 is SGHRS and CDR2 is YFSETQ in the germline V gene. The CDR3 spells CASSRATGGDYGYTF. CDR3 DNA: TGCGCCAGCAGCCGTGCGACAGGGGGCGACTATGGCTACACCTTC.